Listed below are T cell receptor beta chains from one sample, sequenced in a study of cytomegalovirus exposure and HLA in healthy donors. TCRdb's table, derived via immunoSEQ multiplex PCR, lists solely in-frame clones and lacks some. This table holds about 98,000 clones, around three quarters found once. Specimen: PBMCs. The receptors shown here come from a man aged 55 to 70 in good health and CMV-seropositive. The CDR3 runs from the conserved cysteine through the conserved F or W. The D gene is left open where the match is weak. Some rows mark clone size as missing; the rest say once, few, many or name a class of expanded clone.

len | d_gene | abundance | j_gene | v_gene | CDR3nt | CDR3aa
15 | . | . | TRBJ1-4 | TRBV9 | TGTGCCAGCAGCGTAGGGGAGGGAACTAATGAAAAACTGTTTTTT | CASSVGEGTNEKLFF
14 | TRBD1 | . | TRBJ2-4 | TRBV6-1 | TGTGCCAGCAGGATGGGACAGCTTAAAAACATTCAGTACTTC | CASRMGQLKNIQYF
13 | . | . | TRBJ2-1 | TRBV12-5 | TGTGCTAGTGGTTCGGACACCTACAATGAGCAGTTCTTC | CASGSDTYNEQFF
15 | . | few | TRBJ2-7 | TRBV28 | TGTGCCAGCAGTTTACTGACAGGTAGTTCCTACGAGCAGTACTTC | CASSLLTGSSYEQYF
12 | . | . | TRBJ1-1 | TRBV11-1 | TGTGCCAGCAGGACTAAGGACACTGAAGCTTTCTTT | CASRTKDTEAFF
11 | . | once | TRBJ2-7 | TRBV29-1 | TGCAGCGTTGAAAACTCCAACGAGCAGTACTTC | CSVENSNEQYF
15 | TRBD1 | few | TRBJ2-7 | TRBV7-6 | TGTGCCAGCAGCTTATACGGACAGGGGTTCTACGAGCAGTACTTC | CASSLYGQGFYEQYF
18 | TRBD2 | . | TRBJ2-1 | TRBV10-2 | TGCGCCAGCAGTGAGTCGCTAGCGGGGGAGAGCTCCTACAATGAGCAGTTCTTC | CASSESLAGESSYNEQFF
13 | TRBD1 | . | TRBJ1-2 | TRBV29-1 | TGCAGCGTTGCGGGACAGGGCACGGTCGGCTACACCTTC | CSVAGQGTVGYTF
11 | TRBD1 | . | TRBJ2-7 | TRBV29-1 | TGCAGCGTCGCCACAGGGGACGAGCAGTACTTC | CSVATGDEQYF
14 | . | . | TRBJ1-1 | TRBV11-2 | TGTGCCAGCAGCCCGCCCGGGATGAACACTGAAGCTTTCTTT | CASSPPGMNTEAFF
15 | . | . | TRBJ2-3 | TRBV27 | TGTGCCAGCAGTTATATCGGGGATTTGACAGATACGCAGTATTTT | CASSYIGDLTDTQYF
14 | . | . | TRBJ2-3 | TRBV5-1 | TGCGCCAGCAGCACAGGAGGGAGGACAGATACGCAGTATTTT | CASSTGGRTDTQYF
15 | . | . | TRBJ1-2 | TRBV6-1 | TGTGCCAGCAGTGTCCAACAGGGTCACAGCGATGGCTACACCTTC | CASSVQQGHSDGYTF
15 | TRBD2 | . | TRBJ2-3 | TRBV7-6 | TGTGCCAGCAGCGCAAGCGGGGCCAAGGGAGATACGCAGTATTTT | CASSASGAKGDTQYF
13 | TRBD2 | . | TRBJ2-5 | TRBV5-1 | TGCGCCAGCAGCTTCACTAGCGTGCAGACCCAGTACTTC | CASSFTSVQTQYF
14 | . | many | TRBJ2-1 | TRBV2 | TGTGCCAGCAACGGGGAATTCTCCTACAATGAGCAGTTCTTC | CASNGEFSYNEQFF
14 | TRBD1 | once | TRBJ1-6 | TRBV30 | TGTGCCTGGGTTACCGGGACAGGTAATTCACCCCTCCACTTT | CAWVTGTGNSPLHF
14 | TRBD1 | once | TRBJ2-7 | TRBV7-2 | TGTGCCAGCAGCTCCGGTGTTACAGGGGGCGAGCAGTACTTC | CASSSGVTGGEQYF
15 | TRBD1 | . | TRBJ1-4 | TRBV9 | TGTGCCAGCAGCGTAGAATCAGGGGGATATGAAAAACTGTTTTTT | CASSVESGGYEKLFF
15 | TRBD1 | . | TRBJ2-1 | TRBV6-4 | TGTGCCAGCAGTGATACGGGACAGGGTGTCAATGAGCAGTTCTTC | CASSDTGQGVNEQFF
15 | TRBD1 | once | TRBJ2-1 | TRBV19 | TGTGCCAGTAGTAGTAAGGGGGCCTTCTACAATGAGCAGTTCTTC | CASSSKGAFYNEQFF
15 | TRBD2 | . | TRBJ2-7 | TRBV30 | TGTGCCTGGAGTGCCCCGGGACTAGCGGGTGCTAGGCAGTACTTC | CAWSAPGLAGARQYF
14 | . | few | TRBJ2-6 | TRBV29-1 | TGCAGCGTGGCAGTCGAGGGCGGGGCCAACGTCCTGACTTTC | CSVAVEGGANVLTF
13 | . | . | TRBJ1-2 | TRBV5-4 | TGTGCCAGCAGCTCGGGACACGTGGGTGGCTACACCTTC | CASSSGHVGGYTF
13 | . | . | TRBJ2-1 | TRBV19 | TGTGCCAGTAGTATTAGCTCCTACAATGAGCAGTTCTTC | CASSISSYNEQFF
14 | TRBD1 | . | TRBJ1-6 | TRBV18 | TGTGCCAGCTCCCTGGGACAGGACAGTTCACCCCTCCACTTT | CASSLGQDSSPLHF
14 | . | once | TRBJ2-4 | TRBV19 | TGTGCCAGTAGTATATACCAGGGAGGCGACATTCAGTACTTC | CASSIYQGGDIQYF
14 | TRBD1 | . | TRBJ2-3 | TRBV18 | TGTGCCAGCTCACCAGACAGGGCCTCAGATACGCAGTATTTT | CASSPDRASDTQYF
16 | . | once | TRBJ1-4 | TRBV7-9 | TGTGCCAGCAGCTTGGGTGGGGGCAGGGTCAGCGAAAAACTGTTTTTT | CASSLGGGRVSEKLFF
14 | . | . | TRBJ2-7 | TRBV27 | TGTGCCAGCAGCCCGTCGCCAGGGGTCTACGAGCAGTACTTC | CASSPSPGVYEQYF
16 | TRBD2 | . | TRBJ2-3 | TRBV9 | TGTGCCAGCAGCCCTAGGGCCCGGGAGGTGACAGATACGCAGTATTTT | CASSPRAREVTDTQYF
14 | . | . | TRBJ1-1 | TRBV10-2 | TGCGCCAGCAGCCCCGGGAGTTTCGGCGCTGAAGCTTTCTTT | CASSPGSFGAEAFF
15 | TRBD2 | . | TRBJ2-5 | TRBV25-1 | TGTGCCAGCAGTGAGTTCAGCGGGGCCCAAGAGACCCAGTACTTC | CASSEFSGAQETQYF
15 | . | . | TRBJ2-3 | TRBV6-1 | TGTGCCAGCAGTGATTTTAGGGGCGGCGCAGATACGCAGTATTTT | CASSDFRGGADTQYF
13 | . | . | TRBJ2-1 | TRBV30 | TGTGCCTGGGCCGGGGGGCCATACAATGAGCAGTTCTTC | CAWAGGPYNEQFF
13 | . | once | TRBJ2-1 | TRBV19 | TGTGCCAGTAGTACCCGACCTCTAGGTGAGCAGTTCTTC | CASSTRPLGEQFF
13 | TRBD1 | . | TRBJ2-5 | TRBV25-1 | TGTGCCAGCAGCCCGACAGGGATGGAGACCCAGTACTTC | CASSPTGMETQYF
15 | . | . | TRBJ1-2 | TRBV30 | TGTGCCTGGGGGGAACGGGGGAACCTTAACTATGGCTACACCTTC | CAWGERGNLNYGYTF
16 | . | . | TRBJ1-2 | TRBV28 | TGTGCCAGCAGACCTCCCCAGGGATACGATTACTATGGCTACACCTTC | CASRPPQGYDYYGYTF
14 | . | . | TRBJ2-5 | TRBV5-1 | TGCGCCAGCAGCCCAGGGACAAGTCAAGAGACCCAGTACTTC | CASSPGTSQETQYF
17 | TRBD1 | . | TRBJ1-1 | TRBV5-6 | TGTGCCAGCAGTCCCGGGACAGGGGGCAAGTACGGATTTGAAGCTTTCTTT | CASSPGTGGKYGFEAFF
18 | . | . | TRBJ1-5 | TRBV21-1 | TGTGCCAGCGCTAACAGCAGGGGGCGGGGGAATAGCAATCAGCCCCAGCATTTT | CASANSRGRGNSNQPQHF
16 | . | . | TRBJ1-2 | TRBV5-4 | TGTGCCAGCAGCTTGGAAAGGGGCATAGCCTCGGGCGGCTACACCTTC | CASSLERGIASGGYTF
14 | . | . | TRBJ2-1 | TRBV18 | TGTGCCAGCTCACCTCTAGCCGCCTACAATGAGCAGTTCTTC | CASSPLAAYNEQFF
13 | TRBD1 | . | TRBJ2-7 | TRBV6-4 | TGTGCCAGCAGCCTGACAGGGATGAAGGAGCAGTACTTC | CASSLTGMKEQYF
16 | TRBD2 | . | TRBJ2-3 | TRBV6-1 | TGTGCCAGCAGTGAAGGTAGTAGCGGGGGGGAAGATACGCAGTATTTT | CASSEGSSGGEDTQYF
16 | . | few | TRBJ2-2 | TRBV10-1 | TGCGCCAGCGGACGGGGCACAGGGGCGGGGACCGGGGAGCTGTTTTTT | CASGRGTGAGTGELFF